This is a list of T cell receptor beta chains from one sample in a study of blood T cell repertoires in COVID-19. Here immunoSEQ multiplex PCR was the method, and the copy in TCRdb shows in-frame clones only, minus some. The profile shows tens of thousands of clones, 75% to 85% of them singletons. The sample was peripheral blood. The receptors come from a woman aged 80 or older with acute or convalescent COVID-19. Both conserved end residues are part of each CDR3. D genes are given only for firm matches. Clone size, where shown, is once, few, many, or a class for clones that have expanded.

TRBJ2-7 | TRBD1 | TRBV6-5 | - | CASRRGQGTYEQYF | TGTGCCAGCAGGAGGGGGCAAGGGACCTACGAGCAGTACTTC
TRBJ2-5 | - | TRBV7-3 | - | CASSPVAGLGTQYF | TGTGCCAGCAGCCCCGTCGCGGGGCTCGGGACCCAGTACTTC
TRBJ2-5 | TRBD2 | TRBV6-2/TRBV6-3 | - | CASSYLAGGWDEETQYF | TGTGCCAGCAGTTATCTAGCGGGAGGATGGGACGAAGAGACCCAGTACTTC
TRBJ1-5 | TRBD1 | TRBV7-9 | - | CASSSMGDRGYQPQHF | TGTGCCAGCAGCTCCATGGGGGACAGGGGGTATCAGCCCCAGCATTTT
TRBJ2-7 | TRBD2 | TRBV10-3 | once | CAIKSGLAGYEQYF | TGTGCCATCAAATCGGGACTAGCGGGCTACGAGCAGTACTTC
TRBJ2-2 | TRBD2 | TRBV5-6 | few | CASSLDPGLAGPGELFF | TGTGCCAGCAGCTTGGATCCGGGACTAGCGGGACCCGGGGAGCTGTTTTTT
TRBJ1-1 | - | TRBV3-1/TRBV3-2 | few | CASSQIQGQTEAFF | TGTGCCAGCAGCCAGATACAGGGCCAGACTGAAGCTTTCTTT
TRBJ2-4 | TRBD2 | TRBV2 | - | CASSEPGLRTSGVLAKNIQYF | TGTGCCAGCAGTGAACCAGGTCTAAGGACTAGCGGGGTATTAGCCAAAAACATTCAGTACTTC
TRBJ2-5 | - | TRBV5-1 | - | CASSSGAQSGQETQYF | TGCGCCAGCAGCTCAGGGGCCCAGTCAGGACAAGAGACCCAGTACTTC
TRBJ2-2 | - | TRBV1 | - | CTNPRECAGELFF | TGCACCAACCCGAGGGAATGCGCCGGGGAGCTGTTTTTT
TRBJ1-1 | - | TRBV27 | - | CASSLREYTEAFF | TGTGCCAGCAGTTTACGTGAGTACACTGAAGCTTTCTTT
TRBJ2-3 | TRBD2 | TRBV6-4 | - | CASSDSFGGADTQYF | TGTGCCAGCAGTGACTCGTTCGGGGGGGCAGATACGCAGTATTTT
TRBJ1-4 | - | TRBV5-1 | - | CASSLGTDEKLFF | TGCGCCAGCAGCTTGGGGACAGATGAAAAACTGTTTTTT
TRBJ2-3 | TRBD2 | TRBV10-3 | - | CAISESTSGSQDTQYF | TGTGCCATCAGTGAGTCGACTAGCGGGAGTCAAGATACGCAGTATTTT
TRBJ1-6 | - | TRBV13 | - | CASSNRDTNSPLHF | TGTGCCAGCAGCAACCGGGACACTAATTCACCCCTCCACTTT